What follows are 9 T cell receptor beta chains derived from one specimen sequenced in a study of blood T cell repertoires in COVID-19. Data came from immunoSEQ multiplex PCR; TCRdb stores just in-frame clones and leaves some out. The table records almost 300,000 clones, about 90% of them present only once. The sample comprised peripheral blood. The receptor source for this set is a woman aged 25 to 39 with COVID-19, enrolled during active disease.

The chain links TRBV5-4 to TRBJ2-5; the D is unclear. The V gene's germline CDR1 is SGHNT and CDR2 YYREEE (reference sequence). The CDR3 contains 14 residues. Trimming stripped 0 bases from V and 2 bases from J, with 8 bases between. CDR3 in amino acids: CASSLDLSQETQYF. CDR3 bases: TGTGCCAGCAGCTTGGATCTCTCTCAAGAGACCCAGTACTTC.

This chain joins TRBV9 and TRBJ1-5; D gene ambiguous. The CDR3 has 15 residues. CDR1 and CDR2 (germline): SGDLS, YYNGEE. V shed 0 bases and J shed 0 bases, with 7 bases lying between them. CDR3 sequence (DNA): TGTGCCAGCAGCGTAGGTGTATTTAGCAATCAGCCCCAGCATTTT. Translation: CASSVGVFSNQPQHF.

This chain joins TRBV18 and TRBJ2-2; 8 nucleotides match TRBD2. This CDR3 region has 16 residues. Trimming cost V 6 bases and J 3 bases; bases outside gene matches: 9. Germline-derived CDR1 and CDR2 are KGHSH and LQKENI. The CDR3 bases are TGTGCCAGCTCCCCCGTCGCGGGGGGTTACACCGGGGAGCTGTTTTTT. Amino acids: CASSPVAGGYTGELFF.

The V and J genes are TRBV30 and TRBJ2-1, with 9 bases identical to TRBD1. The V gene's germline CDR1 is GTSNPN and CDR2 SVGIG (reference sequence). CDR3 size: 15 residues. The V and J ends lost 4 bases and 8 bases, in that order; junction bases with no gene match: 12. The CDR3 loop reads CAWNPGTGIFDEQFF. The CDR3 bases are TGTGCCTGGAACCCCGGGACAGGGATTTTCGATGAGCAGTTCTTC.

This clone was detected only once. The rearrangement links TRBV5-1 to TRBJ2-7, with 9 bases identical to TRBD1. V dropped 3 bases and J dropped 1; count of bases not matched to a gene: 2. CDR3 size: 14 residues. From germline, CDR1 is SGHRS and CDR2 YFSETQ. Written as DNA, the CDR3 is TGCGCCAGCAGCTCAGACAGGGGGTCCTACGAGCAGTACTTC. This codes for CASSSDRGSYEQYF.

The chain employs TRBV5-4 and TRBJ2-7; TRBD1 might be the D (6 bases). The CDR3 sequence is 14 residues long. CDR1 is SGHNT, CDR2 YYREEE, per germline (reference sequence). V lost 3 bases to trimming and J lost 2 bases, with 12 bases between them. The CDR3 sequence: CASSSGQTPYEQYF. CDR3 nucleotide sequence: TGTGCCAGCAGCTCCGGACAGACTCCCTACGAGCAGTACTTC.

The chain couples TRBV6-6 to TRBJ1-3; D is possibly TRBD1 (5 bases). The germline V gene encodes CDR1 MNHNY and CDR2 SVGAGI (reference sequence). V dropped 2 bases and J dropped 1 base, with 12 bases sitting between them. The CDR3 spans 16 residues. The CDR3 protein is CASSYMWRGSGNTIYF. In nucleotides, the CDR3 is TGTGCCAGCAGTTACATGTGGAGGGGATCTGGAAACACCATATATTTT.

The V call is TRBV27, the J call TRBJ2-7, with a tentative D call TRBD1 (5 bases). Germline V gives CDR1 MNHEY, CDR2 SMNVEV (reference sequence). V shed 6 bases and J shed 6 bases, with 9 bases lying between them. CDR3 size: 11 residues. The CDR3 DNA sequence: TGTGCCAGCAGCGCAGGGCCCGAGCAGTACTTC. Its translation is CASSAGPEQYF.

V and J are TRBV7-2 and TRBJ2-2; D perhaps matches TRBD1 (7 bases). This CDR3 has 16 residues. Looked up from germline, CDR1 is SGHTA and CDR2 is FQGNSA. The V end lost 5 bases, the J end lost 1 base, and 14 bases lay between the germline ends. The CDR3 loop is CASSRYQGGNTGELFF. The DNA of the CDR3 is TGTGCCAGCAGCCGGTACCAGGGGGGGAACACCGGGGAGCTGTTTTTT. The whole variable domain, filled in from reference TRBV7-2 and TRBJ2-2, reads GAGVSQSPSNKVTEKGKDVELRCDPISGHTALYWYRQSLGQGLEFLIYFQGNSAPDKSGLPSDRFSAERTGGSVSTLTIQRTQQEDSAVYLCASSRYQGGNTGELFFGEGSRLTVL.